This entry is about one T cell receptor (beta chain). The CDR3 sequence is 17 residues long. The V and J ends lost 0 bases and 6 bases, in that order; junction bases with no gene match: 4. CDR1 and CDR2 from the germline V gene are LNHNV and YYDKDF (reference sequence). This sample is drawn from a study of blood T cell repertoires in COVID-19. As processed by the authors: Amplifying reference gene primers gave estimates of nucleated cell counts. Assay used: immunoSEQ multiplex PCR; TCRdb lists only in-frame clones, some missing. V and J calls and clone size are as listed in that table; D and trimming were resolved from the DNA. The table lists roughly 110,000 clones, approximately 80% of them singletons.

J is TRBJ2-1 and V is TRBV15; the match to TRBD2 covers 14 bases. The clonotype comes from a woman aged 55-70 years with acute or convalescent COVID-19. The source material was peripheral blood. The CDR3, as DNA: TGTGCCACCAGCAGAGATTCCGGACTAGCGGGGGGCAATGAGCAGTTCTTC. It specifies CATSRDSGLAGGNEQFF.